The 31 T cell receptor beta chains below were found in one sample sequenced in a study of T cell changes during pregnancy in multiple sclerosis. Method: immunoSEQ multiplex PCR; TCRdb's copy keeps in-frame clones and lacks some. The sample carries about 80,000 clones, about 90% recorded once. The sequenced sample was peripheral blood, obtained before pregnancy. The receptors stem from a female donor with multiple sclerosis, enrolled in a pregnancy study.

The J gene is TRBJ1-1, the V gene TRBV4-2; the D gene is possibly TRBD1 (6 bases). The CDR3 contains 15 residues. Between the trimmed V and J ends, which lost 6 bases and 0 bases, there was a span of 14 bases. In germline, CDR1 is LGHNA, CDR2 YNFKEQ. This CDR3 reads CASRNGDRLNTEAFF. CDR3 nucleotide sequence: TGTGCCAGCAGGAACGGCGACAGGCTGAACACTGAAGCTTTCTTT.

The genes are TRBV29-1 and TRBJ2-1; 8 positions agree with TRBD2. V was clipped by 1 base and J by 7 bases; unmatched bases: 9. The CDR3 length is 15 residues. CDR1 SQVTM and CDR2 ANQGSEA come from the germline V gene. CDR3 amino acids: CSVEAERGGWNEQFF. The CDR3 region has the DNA TGCAGCGTTGAAGCGGAACGGGGGGGATGGAATGAGCAGTTCTTC.

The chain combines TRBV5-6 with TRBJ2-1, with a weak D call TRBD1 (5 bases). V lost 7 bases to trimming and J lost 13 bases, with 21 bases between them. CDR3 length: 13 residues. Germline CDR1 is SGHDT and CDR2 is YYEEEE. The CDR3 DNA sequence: TGTGCCAGCTCCCCACCCACAGGTTCTTTTCAGTTCTTC. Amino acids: CASSPPTGSFQFF.

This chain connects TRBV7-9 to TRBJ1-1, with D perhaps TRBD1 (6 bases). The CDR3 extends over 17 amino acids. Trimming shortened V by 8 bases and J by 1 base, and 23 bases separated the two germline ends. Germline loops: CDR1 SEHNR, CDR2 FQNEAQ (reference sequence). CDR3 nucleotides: TGTGCCAGCGGGGGCCTCAGGGGTAGTAGGAAGAACACTGAAGCTTTCTTT. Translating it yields CASGGLRGSRKNTEAFF.

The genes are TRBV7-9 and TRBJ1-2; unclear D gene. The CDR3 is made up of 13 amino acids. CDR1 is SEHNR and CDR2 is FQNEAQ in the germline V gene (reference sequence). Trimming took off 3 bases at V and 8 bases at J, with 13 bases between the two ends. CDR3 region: CASSLAGSAGYTF. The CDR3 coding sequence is TGTGCCAGCAGCTTGGCGGGATCAGCCGGCTACACCTTC. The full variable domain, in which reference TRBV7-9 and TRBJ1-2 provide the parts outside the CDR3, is DTGVSQNPRHKITKRGQNVTFRCDPISEHNRLYWYRQTLGQGPEFLTYFQNEAQLEKSRLLSDRFSAERPKGSFSTLEIQRTEQGDSAMYLCASSLAGSAGYTFGSGTRLTVV.

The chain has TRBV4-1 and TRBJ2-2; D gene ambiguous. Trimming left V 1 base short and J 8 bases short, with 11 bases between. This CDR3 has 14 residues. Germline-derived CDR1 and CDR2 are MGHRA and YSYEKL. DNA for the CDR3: TGCGCCAGCAGCCAAGTCCCAGTTGGTGGGGAGCTGTTTTTT. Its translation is CASSQVPVGGELFF.

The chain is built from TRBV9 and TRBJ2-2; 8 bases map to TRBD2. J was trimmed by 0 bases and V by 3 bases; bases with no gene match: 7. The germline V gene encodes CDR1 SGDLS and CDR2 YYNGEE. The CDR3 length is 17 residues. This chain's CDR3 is CASSDLSGGTNTGELFF. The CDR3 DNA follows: TGTGCCAGCAGCGACTTATCGGGGGGGACGAACACCGGGGAGCTGTTTTTT.

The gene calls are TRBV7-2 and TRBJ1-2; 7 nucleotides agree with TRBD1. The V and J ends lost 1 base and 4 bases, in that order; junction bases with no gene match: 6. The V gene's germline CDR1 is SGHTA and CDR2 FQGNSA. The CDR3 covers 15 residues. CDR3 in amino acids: CASSLGQGLGYGYTF. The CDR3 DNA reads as TGTGCCAGCAGCTTAGGACAGGGATTGGGCTATGGCTACACCTTC.

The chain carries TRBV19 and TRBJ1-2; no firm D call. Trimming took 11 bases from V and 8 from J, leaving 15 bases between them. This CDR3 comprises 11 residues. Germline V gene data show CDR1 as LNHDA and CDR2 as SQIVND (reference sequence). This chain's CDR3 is CASRGGRGYTF. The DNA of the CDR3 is TGTGCCTCCCGTGGAGGGCGGGGCTACACCTTC.

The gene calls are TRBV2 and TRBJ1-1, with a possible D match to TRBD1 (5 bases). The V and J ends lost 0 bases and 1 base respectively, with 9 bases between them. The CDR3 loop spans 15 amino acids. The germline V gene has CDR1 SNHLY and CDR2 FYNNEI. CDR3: CASSEARTSNTEAFF. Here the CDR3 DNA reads TGTGCCAGCAGTGAAGCCAGGACATCGAACACTGAAGCTTTCTTT.

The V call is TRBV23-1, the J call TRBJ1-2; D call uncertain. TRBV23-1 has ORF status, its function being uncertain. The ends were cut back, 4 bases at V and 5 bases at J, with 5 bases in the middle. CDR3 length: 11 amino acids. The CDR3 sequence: CASSPQYGYTF. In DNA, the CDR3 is TGCGCCAGCAGTCCACAATATGGCTACACCTTC.

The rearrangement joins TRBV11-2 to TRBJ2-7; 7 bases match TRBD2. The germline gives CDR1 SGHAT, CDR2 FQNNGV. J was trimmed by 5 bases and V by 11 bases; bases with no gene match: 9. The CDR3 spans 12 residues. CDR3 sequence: CALSGPGHEQYF. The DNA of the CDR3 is TGTGCCCTTAGCGGGCCGGGCCACGAGCAGTACTTC.

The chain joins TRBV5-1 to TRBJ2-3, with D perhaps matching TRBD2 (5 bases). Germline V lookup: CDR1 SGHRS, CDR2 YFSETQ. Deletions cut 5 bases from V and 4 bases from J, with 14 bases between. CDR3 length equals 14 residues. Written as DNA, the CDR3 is TGCGCCAGCAGGGGGTCGGGATCGGCAGATACGCAGTATTTT. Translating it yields CASRGSGSADTQYF.

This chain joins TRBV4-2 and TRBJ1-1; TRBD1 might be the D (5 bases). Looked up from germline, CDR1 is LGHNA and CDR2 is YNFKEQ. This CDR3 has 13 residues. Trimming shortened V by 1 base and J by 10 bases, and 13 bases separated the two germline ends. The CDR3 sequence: CASSQGVGRGAFF. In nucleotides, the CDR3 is TGTGCCAGCAGCCAAGGAGTGGGGCGAGGAGCTTTCTTT.

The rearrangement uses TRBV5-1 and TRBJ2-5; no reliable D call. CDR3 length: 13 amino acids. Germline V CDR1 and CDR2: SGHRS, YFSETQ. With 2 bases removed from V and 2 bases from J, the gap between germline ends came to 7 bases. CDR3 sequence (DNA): TGCGCCAGCAGCTTAACAGATCAAGAGACCCAGTACTTC. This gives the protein CASSLTDQETQYF.

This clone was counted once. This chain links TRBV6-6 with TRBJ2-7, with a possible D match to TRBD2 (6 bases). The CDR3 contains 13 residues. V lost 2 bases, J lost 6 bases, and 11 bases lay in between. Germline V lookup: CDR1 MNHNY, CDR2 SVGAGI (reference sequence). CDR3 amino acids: CASSYRGSGEQYF. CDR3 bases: TGTGCCAGCAGTTACCGGGGGTCGGGCGAGCAGTACTTC.

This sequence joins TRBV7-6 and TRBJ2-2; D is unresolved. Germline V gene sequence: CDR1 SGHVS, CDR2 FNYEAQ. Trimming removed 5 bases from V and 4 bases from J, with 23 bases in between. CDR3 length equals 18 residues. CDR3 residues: CASSRTSNPSFTTGELFF. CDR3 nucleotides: TGTGCCAGCAGCCGCACATCAAACCCTTCCTTTACCACCGGGGAGCTGTTTTTT. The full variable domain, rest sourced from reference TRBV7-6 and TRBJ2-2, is GAGVSQSPRYKVTKRGQDVALRCDPISGHVSLYWYRQALGQGPEFLTYFNYEAQQDKSGLPNDRFSAERPEGSISTLTIQRTEQRDSAMYRCASSRTSNPSFTTGELFFGEGSRLTVL.

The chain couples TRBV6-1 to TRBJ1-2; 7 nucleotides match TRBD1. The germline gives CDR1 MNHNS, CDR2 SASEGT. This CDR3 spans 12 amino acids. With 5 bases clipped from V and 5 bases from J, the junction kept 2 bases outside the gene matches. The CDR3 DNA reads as TGTGCCAGCAGTCTACAGGGGTATGGCTACACCTTC. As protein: CASSLQGYGYTF.

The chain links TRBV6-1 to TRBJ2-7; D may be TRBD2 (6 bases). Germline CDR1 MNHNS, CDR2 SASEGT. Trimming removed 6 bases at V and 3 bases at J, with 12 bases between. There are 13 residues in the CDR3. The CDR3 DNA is TGTGCCAGCAGCATCAACGGGGGCTACGAGCAGTACTTC. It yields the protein CASSINGGYEQYF.

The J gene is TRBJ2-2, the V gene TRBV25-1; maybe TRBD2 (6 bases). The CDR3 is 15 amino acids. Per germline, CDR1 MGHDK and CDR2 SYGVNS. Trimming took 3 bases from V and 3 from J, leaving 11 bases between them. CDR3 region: CASSDGGIDTGELFF. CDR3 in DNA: TGTGCCAGCAGTGACGGGGGAATAGACACCGGGGAGCTGTTTTTT.

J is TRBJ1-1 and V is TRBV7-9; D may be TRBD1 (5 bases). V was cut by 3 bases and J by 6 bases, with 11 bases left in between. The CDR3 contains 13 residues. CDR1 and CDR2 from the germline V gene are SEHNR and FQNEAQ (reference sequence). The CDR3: CASSLGGTAEAFF. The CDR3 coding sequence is TGTGCCAGCAGCTTGGGGGGGACGGCTGAAGCTTTCTTT.

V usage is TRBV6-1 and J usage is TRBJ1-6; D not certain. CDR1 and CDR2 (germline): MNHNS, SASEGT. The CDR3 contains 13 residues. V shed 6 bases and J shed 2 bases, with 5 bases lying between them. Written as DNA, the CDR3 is TGTGCCAGCAGGGCAGCCTATAATTCACCCCTCCACTTT. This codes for CASRAAYNSPLHF.

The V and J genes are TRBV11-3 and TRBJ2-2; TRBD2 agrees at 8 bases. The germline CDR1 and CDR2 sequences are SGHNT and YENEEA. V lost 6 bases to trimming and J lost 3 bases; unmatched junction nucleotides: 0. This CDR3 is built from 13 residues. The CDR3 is CASRRGDTGELFF. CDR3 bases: TGTGCCAGCAGGCGGGGGGACACCGGGGAGCTGTTTTTT.

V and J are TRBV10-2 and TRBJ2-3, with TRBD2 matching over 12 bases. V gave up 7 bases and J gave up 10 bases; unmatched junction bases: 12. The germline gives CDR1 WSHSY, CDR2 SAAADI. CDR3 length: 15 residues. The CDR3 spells CASTMTSGGQVPQYF. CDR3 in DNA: TGCGCCAGCACCATGACTAGCGGGGGACAAGTCCCGCAGTATTTT.

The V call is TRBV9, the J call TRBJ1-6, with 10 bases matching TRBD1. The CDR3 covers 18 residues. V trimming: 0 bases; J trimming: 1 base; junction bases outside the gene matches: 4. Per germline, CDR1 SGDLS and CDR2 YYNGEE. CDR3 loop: CASSVARDRGSYNSPLHF. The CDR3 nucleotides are TGTGCCAGCAGCGTAGCTAGGGACAGGGGTTCCTATAATTCACCCCTCCACTTT.

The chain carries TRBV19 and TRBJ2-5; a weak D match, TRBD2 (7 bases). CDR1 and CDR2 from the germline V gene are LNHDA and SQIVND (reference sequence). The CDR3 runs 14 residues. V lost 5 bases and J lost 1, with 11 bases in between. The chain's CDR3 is CASSVGGAQETQYF. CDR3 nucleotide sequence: TGTGCCAGTAGTGTGGGGGGGGCCCAAGAGACCCAGTACTTC. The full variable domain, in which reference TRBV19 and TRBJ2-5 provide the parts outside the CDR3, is DGGITQSPKYLFRKEGQNVTLSCEQNLNHDAMYWYRQDPGQGLRLIYYSQIVNDFQKGDIAEGYSVSREKKESFPLTVTSAQKNPTAFYLCASSVGGAQETQYFGPGTRLLVL.

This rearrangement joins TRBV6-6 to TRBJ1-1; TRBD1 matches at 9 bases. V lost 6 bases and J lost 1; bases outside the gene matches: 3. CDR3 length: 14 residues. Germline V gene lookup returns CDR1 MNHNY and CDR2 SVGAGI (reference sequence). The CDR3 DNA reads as TGTGCCAGCAGCAGGGACAGGGCGAACACTGAAGCTTTCTTT. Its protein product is CASSRDRANTEAFF.

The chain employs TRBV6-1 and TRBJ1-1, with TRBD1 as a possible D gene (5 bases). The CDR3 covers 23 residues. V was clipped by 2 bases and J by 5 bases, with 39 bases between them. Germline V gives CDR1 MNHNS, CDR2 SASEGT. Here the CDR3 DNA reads TGTGCCAGCAGTGAAAACGGCGGGGGTCAGCTAATACCAAGCAGTTCGGTGGGTACTGAAGCTTTCTTT. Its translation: CASSENGGGQLIPSSSVGTEAFF.

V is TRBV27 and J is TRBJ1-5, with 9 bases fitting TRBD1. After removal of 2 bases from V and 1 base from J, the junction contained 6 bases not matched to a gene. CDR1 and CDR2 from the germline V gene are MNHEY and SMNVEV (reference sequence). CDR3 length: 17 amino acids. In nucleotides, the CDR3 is TGTGCCAGCAGTTTACTCCCCGGGACAGGGAGCAATCAGCCCCAGCATTTT. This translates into CASSLLPGTGSNQPQHF.

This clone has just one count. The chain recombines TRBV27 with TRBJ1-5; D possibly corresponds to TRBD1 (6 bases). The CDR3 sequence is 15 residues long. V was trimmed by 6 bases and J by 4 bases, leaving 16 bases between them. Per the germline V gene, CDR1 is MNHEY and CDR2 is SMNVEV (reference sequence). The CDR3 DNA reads TGTGCCAGCAGATCAATGGACAGCGAGAATCAGCCCCAGCATTTT. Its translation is CASRSMDSENQPQHF.

CDR3 in amino acids: CASNNPLAGDPSSYNEQFF. The CDR3 nucleotides are TGTGCCAGCAACAACCCCCTAGCGGGGGACCCAAGCTCCTACAATGAGCAGTTCTTC. The chain has TRBV11-2 and TRBJ2-1, with 10 bases that match TRBD2. The germline CDR1 and CDR2 sequences are SGHAT and FQNNGV. The V segment lost 7 bases and the J segment 0 bases; nucleotides outside the gene matches: 15. The CDR3 has 19 amino acids.